One and the same sample provided the 21 T cell receptor beta chains below, sequenced in a study of identical twins. From the 5' RACE reads, TCRdb called clonotypes with MiXCR, one entry per CDR3 protein. Found here are under 1 million distinct CDR3 sequences, over 9% of them singletons; the top ten hold about 1.6%. Another study also made use of these data, one on yellow fever vaccine responses in identical twins.

The sequenced sample was PBMCs. The receptors shown here come from a woman in her late teens or twenties in good health.

The sample holds many counts of this clonotype. This rearrangement joins TRBV7-9 to TRBJ1-1, with TRBD1 matching 8 bases. CDR1 and CDR2 from the germline V gene are SEHNR and FQNEAQ (reference sequence). Trimming cost V 5 bases and J 6 bases; bases outside gene matches: 8. This CDR3 contains 14 residues. The DNA for the CDR3 is TGTGCCAGCAGCAGCCGGGACAGGTTCCCTGAAGCTTTCTTT. It yields the protein CASSSRDRFPEAFF.

The chain carries TRBV20-1 and TRBJ2-7; 8 bases line up with TRBD1. The trim removed 4 bases at V and 1 base at J, leaving 6 bases unmatched. Looked up from germline, CDR1 is DFQATT and CDR2 is SNEGSKA (reference sequence). The CDR3 consists of 14 residues. The CDR3 DNA sequence: TGCAGTGCTACACCCGGGACAGGATCCTACGAGCAGTACGTC. Translation gives CSATPGTGSYEQYV.

This chain uses TRBV24-1 with TRBJ1-2; D is possibly TRBD1 (5 bases). Germline V gene data show CDR1 as KGHDR and CDR2 as SFDVKD. This CDR3 has 12 residues. Trimming pared 6 bases from V and 7 bases from J, leaving 11 bases between. The CDR3 sequence: CATSYGGSGYTF. The CDR3, as DNA: TGTGCCACCAGTTACGGGGGTAGTGGCTACACCTTC.

The chain is built from TRBV9 and TRBJ2-3; no reliable D call. Germline values: CDR1 SGDLS, CDR2 YYNGEE. This CDR3 is built from 16 residues. The germline V and J ends were trimmed by 0 bases and 4 bases, with 15 bases remaining between them. The CDR3: CASSVEAPGYSDTQYF. In DNA form, the CDR3 reads TGTGCCAGCAGCGTAGAAGCCCCCGGCTACTCAGATACGCAGTATTTT.

The chain uses TRBV4-1 and TRBJ1-3; a possible D gene is TRBD1 (6 bases). CDR1 is MGHRA, CDR2 YSYEKL, per germline. The CDR3 is 14 amino acids. Trimming removed 5 bases at V and 0 bases at J, with 8 bases between. The CDR3 sequence is CASSGQISGNTIYF. For the CDR3, the DNA is TGCGCCAGCAGCGGACAGATCTCTGGAAACACCATATATTTT.

This clonotype showed up just a few times. This chain joins TRBV28 and TRBJ1-2; 7 nucleotides align to TRBD1. This CDR3 has 15 amino acids. Looked up from germline, CDR1 is MDHEN and CDR2 is SYDVKM. V gave up 6 bases and J gave up 6 bases; unmatched junction bases: 13. CDR3 DNA sequence: TGTGCCAGCAGACGAACATCTACAGGGGTTGATGGCTACACCTTC. Translating it yields CASRRTSTGVDGYTF.

This clonotype appeared many times. J is TRBJ1-4 and V is TRBV9; a weak D match, TRBD1 (5 bases). Between the trimmed V and J ends, which lost 0 bases and 5 bases, there was a span of 11 bases. The CDR3 length is 15 residues. The germline V gene has CDR1 SGDLS and CDR2 YYNGEE. The CDR3 spells CASSVGQYENEKLFF. The CDR3 bases are TGTGCCAGCAGCGTAGGACAGTACGAAAATGAAAAACTGTTTTTT.

This chain connects TRBV29-1 to TRBJ2-1, with unresolved D. Looked up from germline, CDR1 is SQVTM and CDR2 is ANQGSEA. Trimming removed 2 bases from V and 7 bases from J, with 9 bases in between. The CDR3 covers 12 residues. Here the CDR3 reads CSVEQQYNEQFF. The CDR3 DNA is TGCAGCGTTGAACAACAGTATAATGAGCAGTTCTTC.

This clonotype was picked up a small number of times. This sequence joins TRBV29-1 and TRBJ2-1; TRBD2 matches 10 bases. CDR1 is SQVTM, CDR2 ANQGSEA, per germline. Trimming took 1 base from V and 5 from J; bases not matched to a gene: 11. This CDR3 is built from 17 residues. The CDR3 sequence is CSVEGDQGLAYHNEQFF. CDR3 nucleotides: TGCAGCGTTGAAGGGGACCAGGGACTAGCGTACCACAATGAGCAGTTCTTC.

The table lists this clonotype with many counts. The chain recombines TRBV12-3 or TRBV12-4 with TRBJ2-1, with 12 bases aligning to TRBD1. The CDR3 consists of 14 residues. V shed 6 bases and J 9 bases; nucleotides not matched to a gene: 6. CDR3 nucleotide sequence: TGTGCCAGCAGACTGGGGACAGGGGGCGCTGAGCAGTTCTTC. Amino acids: CASRLGTGGAEQFF.

There are many counts of this clonotype. The chain is built from TRBV29-1 and TRBJ2-1, with TRBD2 identical over 14 bases. V lost 5 bases, J lost 0 bases, and 12 bases stayed unmatched. Germline V gene lookup returns CDR1 SQVTM and CDR2 ANQGSEA. The CDR3 is made up of 19 amino acids. In nucleotides, the CDR3 is TGCAGCGTTCCCGGACTAGCGGGAGGTGATTCGAGCTCCTACAATGAGCAGTTCTTC. Translating gives CSVPGLAGGDSSSYNEQFF.

The sample holds a few counts of this clonotype. This chain uses TRBV15 with TRBJ1-4; 8 bases match TRBD1. The V gene end was trimmed by 1 base and the J gene end by 8 bases; junction bases not matched to a gene: 6. Germline V gene sequence: CDR1 LNHNV, CDR2 YYDKDF (reference sequence). This CDR3 region has 15 residues. In DNA, the CDR3 is TGTGCCACCAGCAGAGCTTACAGGGGGAGAGAAAAACTGTTTTTT. Its protein is CATSRAYRGREKLFF.

In this sample, this clonotype turned up a few times. The V gene is TRBV18, the J gene TRBJ2-1; D perhaps matches TRBD1 (6 bases). The germline V and J ends were trimmed by 1 base and 12 bases, with 13 bases remaining between them. The V gene's germline CDR1 is KGHSH and CDR2 LQKENI. CDR3 size: 13 residues. The CDR3 nucleotides read TGTGCCAGCTCACCACGGGCAGGGGCTGGGCAGTTCTTC. Translated, it gives CASSPRAGAGQFF.

This clonotype has more than one count but fewer than ten. The chain is built from TRBV20-1 and TRBJ1-3; D gene ambiguous. V was clipped by 7 bases and J by 4 bases, with 11 bases between them. Germline-derived CDR1 and CDR2 are DFQATT and SNEGSKA (reference sequence). The CDR3 length is 12 residues. The CDR3 DNA sequence: TGCAGTGTCTGGGAAAACGGAAACACCATATATTTT. Residues: CSVWENGNTIYF.

The sample holds a few counts of this clonotype. This chain uses TRBV28 with TRBJ2-5, with D hard to call. Germline loops: CDR1 MDHEN, CDR2 SYDVKM. Between the trimmed V and J ends, which lost 2 bases and 2 bases, there was a span of 12 bases. The CDR3 spans 15 residues. The CDR3 sequence: CASSLMRTHQETQYF. The CDR3, as DNA: TGTGCCAGCAGTTTAATGAGGACCCATCAAGAGACCCAGTACTTC.

This clonotype showed up just a few times. The rearrangement joins TRBV7-8 to TRBJ1-5, with D perhaps TRBD1 (5 bases). The CDR3 totals 15 residues. The germline CDR1 and CDR2 sequences are SGHVS and FQNEAQ. Trimming took off 3 bases at V and 2 bases at J, with 11 bases between the two ends. Written as DNA, the CDR3 is TGTGCCAGCAGCTTCGGCAGGGCAGGCAATCAGCCCCAGCATTTT. Amino acid sequence: CASSFGRAGNQPQHF.

The sample holds a few counts of this clonotype. The gene calls are TRBV20-1 and TRBJ2-2; 9 bases map to TRBD1. This CDR3 is built from 15 residues. CDR1 DFQATT and CDR2 SNEGSKA come from the germline V gene (reference sequence). V lost 4 bases and J lost 0; bases outside the gene matches: 3. This chain's CDR3 is CSAKTGGANTGELFF. CDR3 DNA sequence: TGCAGTGCTAAAACAGGGGGCGCGAACACCGGGGAGCTGTTTTTT.

A few counts support this clonotype. This chain uses TRBV12-3 or TRBV12-4 with TRBJ2-2, with TRBD1 identical over 9 bases. V trimming: 4 bases; J trimming: 3 bases; junction bases outside the gene matches: 12. The CDR3 extends over 18 amino acids. CDR3 amino acids: CASSSRMGDRAHTGELFF. The CDR3 DNA follows: TGTGCCAGCAGTTCTCGGATGGGGGACAGGGCGCACACCGGGGAGCTGTTTTTT.

The chain carries TRBV20-1 and TRBJ2-7; D is unclear. CDR1 is DFQATT and CDR2 is SNEGSKA in the germline V gene (reference sequence). This CDR3 is built from 15 residues. V lost 0 bases to trimming and J lost 4 bases, with 16 bases between them. Written as DNA, the CDR3 is TGCAGTGCTAGAGATTCTACTAAAGGGCCATACGAGCAGTACTTC. Translated: CSARDSTKGPYEQYF.

The rearrangement uses TRBV6-2 or TRBV6-3 and TRBJ2-2, with 7 positions matching TRBD1. CDR3 length: 15 amino acids. V shed 7 bases, J shed 1 base, and the junction held 6 bases outside the gene matches. Per germline, CDR1 MNHEY and CDR2 SVGEGT. The CDR3 sequence is CASIGQDLNTGELFF. CDR3 sequence (DNA): TGTGCCAGCATCGGACAGGACCTGAACACCGGGGAGCTGTTTTTT.

This rearrangement joins TRBV11-2 to TRBJ1-2; D uncertain. The CDR3 loop spans 13 amino acids. Trimming removed 5 bases at V and 4 bases at J, with 11 bases between. Germline lookup yields CDR1 SGHAT and CDR2 FQNNGV. The CDR3 sequence: CASSPDEGYGYTF. CDR3 DNA sequence: TGTGCCAGCAGCCCCGATGAGGGCTATGGCTACACCTTC.